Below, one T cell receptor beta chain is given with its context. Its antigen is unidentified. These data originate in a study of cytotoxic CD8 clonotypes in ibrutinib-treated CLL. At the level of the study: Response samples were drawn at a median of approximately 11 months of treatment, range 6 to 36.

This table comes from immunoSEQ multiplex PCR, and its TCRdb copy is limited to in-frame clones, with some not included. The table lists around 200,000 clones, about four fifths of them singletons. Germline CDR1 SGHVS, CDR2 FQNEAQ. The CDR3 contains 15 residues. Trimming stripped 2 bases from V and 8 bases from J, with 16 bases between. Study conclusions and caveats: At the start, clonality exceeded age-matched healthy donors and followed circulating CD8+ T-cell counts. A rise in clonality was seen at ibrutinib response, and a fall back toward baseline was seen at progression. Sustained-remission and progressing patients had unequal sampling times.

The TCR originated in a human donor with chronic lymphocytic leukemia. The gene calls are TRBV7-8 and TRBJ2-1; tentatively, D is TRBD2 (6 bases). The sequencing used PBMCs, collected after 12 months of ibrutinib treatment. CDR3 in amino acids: CASSLTTGVIDEQFF. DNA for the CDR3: TGTGCCAGCAGCTTAACGACGGGGGTAATCGATGAGCAGTTCTTC. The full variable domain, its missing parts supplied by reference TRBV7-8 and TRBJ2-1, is GAGVSQSPRYKVAKRGQDVALRCDPISGHVSLFWYQQALGQGPEFLTYFQNEAQLDKSGLPSDRFFAERPEGSVSTLKIQRTQQEDSAVYLCASSLTTGVIDEQFFGPGTRLTVL.